One sample yielded the 3 T cell receptor beta chains listed below, sequenced in a study of cytotoxic CD8 clonotypes in ibrutinib-treated CLL. Produced via immunoSEQ multiplex PCR; TCRdb's table is partial and in-frame only. The sample comprises approximately 200,000 clones, 72% of which are singletons, and 13% rests with the top ten. The material sequenced was PBMCs, taken after 24 months of ibrutinib treatment. The receptors derive from a human donor with chronic lymphocytic leukemia.

The CDR3 region is CASSIVGGSLYEQYF. CDR3 in DNA: TGTGCCAGTAGTATAGTAGGGGGCTCCCTCTACGAGCAGTACTTC. The chain has TRBV19 and TRBJ2-7, with TRBD1 matching over 7 bases. CDR3 size: 15 residues. V was pared by 1 base and J by 3 bases, with 6 bases of the junction left unmatched. Germline lookup yields CDR1 LNHDA and CDR2 SQIVND (reference sequence).

V is TRBV11-1 and J is TRBJ2-2, with a possible D match to TRBD2 (6 bases). The germline V gene encodes CDR1 SGHAT and CDR2 FQDESV (reference sequence). V lost 5 bases to trimming and J lost 0 bases, with 19 bases between them. The CDR3 covers 18 residues. CDR3 in amino acids: CASSGGRRAGSNTGELFF. The CDR3 DNA is TGTGCCAGCAGCGGGGGTCGTAGGGCGGGATCGAACACCGGGGAGCTGTTTTTT.

The chain links TRBV19 to TRBJ2-5; D call uncertain. Germline V lookup: CDR1 LNHDA, CDR2 SQIVND (reference sequence). Deletions cut 4 bases from V and 1 base from J, with 7 bases between. The CDR3 is made up of 13 amino acids. The CDR3, as DNA: TGTGCCAGTAGTAAAACTTCCCAAGAGACCCAGTACTTC. Protein sequence: CASSKTSQETQYF.